The present T cell receptor beta chain was sequenced within a study of naive and memory T cell subsets. The beta constant-region primer was an equimolar mix of two oligonucleotides covering TRBC1 and TRBC2. An oligonucleotide with the SP2 primer and a 12-nucleotide UMI was ligated to the cDNA 3' end. TCRdb re-analysed the UMI-ligation and nested PCR reads in MiXCR, keeping a single row per CDR3 protein. The sample records roughly 40,000 distinct CDR3 sequences, about an eighth being singletons. The V gene lost 0 bases and the J gene lost 5 bases, with 11 bases spanning the gap. Germline V gene data show CDR1 as SGHRS and CDR2 as YFSETQ. CDR3 size: 14 residues.

The sample was effector memory CD4+ T cells from blood. Sample subset: effector memory, CD45RA- CD27-. This receptor was obtained from a human donor in good health. The rearrangement joins TRBV5-1 to TRBJ2-5; tentative D call: TRBD1 (5 bases). CDR3 sequence reads: CASSLGRDLETQYF. Here the CDR3 DNA reads TGCGCCAGCAGCTTGGGCAGGGATCTGGAGACCCAGTACTTC.